Below are 9 T cell receptor beta chains sequenced from a single sample in a study of T cell responses to AZD1222 COVID-19 vaccine. Libraries were prepared by immunoSEQ multiplex PCR; TCRdb keeps only in-frame clonotypes and omits some of them. This table has approximately 120,000 clones, around 89% appearing once. The sample here was peripheral blood, taken on day 0 of MenACWY control vaccination. These receptors originate from an adult in good health.

V is TRBV5-8 and J is TRBJ2-1; the D gene is possibly TRBD2 (7 bases). V gave up 1 base and J gave up 9 bases, with 14 bases separating them. This CDR3 comprises 14 residues. The germline CDR1 and CDR2 sequences are SGHTS and YDEGEE. Here the CDR3 DNA reads TGTGCCAGCAGCTTGTCGGGGGGCCATCTTGAGCAGTTCTTC. Its translation is CASSLSGGHLEQFF.

The chain carries TRBV19 and TRBJ1-5; D remains ambiguous. Germline V gene data show CDR1 as LNHDA and CDR2 as SQIVND (reference sequence). This CDR3 contains 15 residues. The germline V and J ends were trimmed by 5 bases and 2 bases, with 13 bases remaining between them. CDR3 nucleotide sequence: TGTGCCAGTAGTGGAGTGAGTAGGGGCAATCAGCCCCAGCATTTT. Protein sequence: CASSGVSRGNQPQHF.

The chain employs TRBV6-5 and TRBJ2-7; 8 nucleotides agree with TRBD1. J was trimmed by 5 bases and V by 5 bases; bases with no gene match: 8. This CDR3 comprises 14 residues. Germline assignment: CDR1 MNHEY and CDR2 SVGAGI. The CDR3 bases are TGTGCCAGCAGTACCGGACAGGGTCGCCACGAGCAGTACTTC. It encodes CASSTGQGRHEQYF.

This chain connects TRBV7-6 to TRBJ1-1, with D possibly being TRBD1 (5 bases). V lost 5 bases and J 0 bases, leaving 10 bases between the germline ends. CDR1 is SGHVS and CDR2 is FNYEAQ in the germline V gene. The CDR3 totals 14 residues. For the CDR3, the DNA is TGTGCCAGCAGCCTAGGGGAGATGAACACTGAAGCTTTCTTT. It codes for CASSLGEMNTEAFF. The full variable domain, in which reference TRBV7-6 and TRBJ1-1 provide the parts outside the CDR3, is GAGVSQSPRYKVTKRGQDVALRCDPISGHVSLYWYRQALGQGPEFLTYFNYEAQQDKSGLPNDRFSAERPEGSISTLTIQRTEQRDSAMYRCASSLGEMNTEAFFGQGTRLTVV.

This chain joins TRBV1 and TRBJ2-5. TRBV1 is recorded as a pseudogene. The CDR3 contains 16 residues. Written as DNA, the CDR3 is TGCACCAGCAGCCAAGGCCTCTTTCTCCCGCAAGAGACCCAGTACTTC. Amino acids: CTSSQGLFLPQETQYF.

This chain uses TRBV6-5 with TRBJ1-3; D might be TRBD1 (6 bases). The ends were cut back, 9 bases at V and 0 bases at J, with 9 bases in the middle. The CDR3 totals 13 residues. Germline CDR1 reads MNHEY; CDR2 reads SVGAGI. CDR3 sequence reads: CASRQDSGNTIYF. CDR3 nucleotides: TGTGCCAGTCGACAGGACTCTGGAAACACCATATATTTT.

This clone was detected only a few times. This chain joins TRBV9 and TRBJ2-7, with D uncertain. The CDR3 is made up of 15 amino acids. Germline V gene lookup returns CDR1 SGDLS and CDR2 YYNGEE. The V and J ends lost 1 base and 2 bases respectively, with 13 bases between them. The CDR3, as DNA: TGTGCCAGCAGCGTATCCCCTGGTGCGACCTACGAGCAGTACTTC. This codes for CASSVSPGATYEQYF. Variable domain in full (rest from reference TRBV9 and TRBJ2-7): DSGVTQTPKHLITATGQRVTLRCSPRSGDLSVYWYQQSLDQGLQFLIQYYNGEERAKGNILERFSAQQFPDLHSELNLSSLELGDSALYFCASSVSPGATYEQYFGPGTRLTVT.

This sequence joins TRBV5-1 and TRBJ1-4, with D unclear. The V end lost 2 bases, the J end lost 0 bases, and 8 bases lay between the germline ends. The CDR3 has 15 amino acids. Germline CDR1 is SGHRS and CDR2 is YFSETQ. The CDR3 reads CASSLNPSTNEKLFF. The CDR3 coding sequence is TGCGCCAGCAGCTTAAACCCTTCAACTAATGAAAAACTGTTTTTT.

The rearrangement links TRBV14 to TRBJ2-5; D gene uncertain. V was pared by 3 bases and J by 5 bases, with 7 bases between. Germline V CDR1 and CDR2: SGHDN, FVKESK. The CDR3 contains 12 residues. The chain's CDR3 is CASSQGYETQYF. The CDR3 coding sequence is TGTGCCAGCAGCCAGGGGTACGAGACCCAGTACTTC. Drawing the rest from reference TRBV14 and TRBJ2-5, the complete variable domain is EAGVTQFPSHSVIEKGQTVTLRCDPISGHDNLYWYRRVMGKEIKFLLHFVKESKQDESGMPNNRFLAERTGGTYSTLKVQPAELEDSGVYFCASSQGYETQYFGPGTRLLVL.